This T cell receptor beta chain was captured by sequencing in a study of TIL therapy for anti-PD-1-resistant metastatic lung cancer. The CDR3 covers 13 residues. Trimming removed 5 bases from V and 1 base from J, with 11 bases in between. Germline V gene lookup returns CDR1 GTSNPN and CDR2 SVGIG (reference sequence). Sequencing used immunoSEQ v3. TCRdb's table, derived via immunoSEQ multiplex PCR, lists solely in-frame clones and lacks some. The data hold approximately 30,000 clones, with around three quarters observed a single time. Time point in this sample: pre-treatment sample, taken before nivolumab and TIL therapy.

The TCR originated in a woman aged 30 to 85 with non-small cell lung cancer. The chain links TRBV30 to TRBJ1-2; a possible D gene is TRBD1 (6 bases). Sample: blood, taken at baseline. DNA for the CDR3: TGTGCCTGGGCCCCACAGGGTAACTATGGCTACACCTTC. This sequence encodes CAWAPQGNYGYTF. Looking up the rest from reference TRBV30 and TRBJ1-2 gives the full variable domain: SQTIHQWPATLVQPVGSPLSLECTVEGTSNPNLYWYRQAAGRGLQLLFYSVGIGQISSEVPQNLSASRPQDRQFILSSKKLLLSDSGFYLCAWAPQGNYGYTFGSGTRLTVV.